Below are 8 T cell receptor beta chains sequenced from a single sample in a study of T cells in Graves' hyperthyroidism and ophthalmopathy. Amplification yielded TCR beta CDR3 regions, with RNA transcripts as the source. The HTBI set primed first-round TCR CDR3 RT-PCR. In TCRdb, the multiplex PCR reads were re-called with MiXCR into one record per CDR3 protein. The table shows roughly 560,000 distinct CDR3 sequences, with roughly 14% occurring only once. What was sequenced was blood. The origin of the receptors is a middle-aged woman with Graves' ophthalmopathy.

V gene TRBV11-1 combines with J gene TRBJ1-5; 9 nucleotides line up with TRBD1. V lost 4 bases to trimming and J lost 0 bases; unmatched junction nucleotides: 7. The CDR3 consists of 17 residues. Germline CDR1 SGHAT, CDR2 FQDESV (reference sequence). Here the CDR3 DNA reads TGTGCCAGCAGCTCCGGACGGACAGGGGATAGCAATCAGCCCCAGCATTTT. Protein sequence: CASSSGRTGDSNQPQHF.

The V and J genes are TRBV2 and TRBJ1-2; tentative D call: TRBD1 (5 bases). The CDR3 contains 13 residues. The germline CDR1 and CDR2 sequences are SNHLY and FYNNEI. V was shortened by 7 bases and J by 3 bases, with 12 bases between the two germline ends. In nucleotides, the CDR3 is TGTGCCAGCACGCTCGGGGCCCACTATGGCTACACCTTC. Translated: CASTLGAHYGYTF.

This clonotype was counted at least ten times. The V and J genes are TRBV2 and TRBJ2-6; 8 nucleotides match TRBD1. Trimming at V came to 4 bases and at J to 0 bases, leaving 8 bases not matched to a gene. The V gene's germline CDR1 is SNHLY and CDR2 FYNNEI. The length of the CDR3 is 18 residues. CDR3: CASSVKGQAFSGANVLTF. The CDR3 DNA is TGTGCCAGCAGTGTCAAGGGACAGGCTTTCTCTGGGGCCAACGTCCTGACTTTC.

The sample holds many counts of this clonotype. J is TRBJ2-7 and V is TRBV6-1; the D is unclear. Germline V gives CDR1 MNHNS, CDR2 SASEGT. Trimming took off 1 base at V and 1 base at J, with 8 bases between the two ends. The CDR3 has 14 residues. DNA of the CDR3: TGTGCCAGCAGTGAAGATTACAGATCCTACGAGCAGTACTTC. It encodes CASSEDYRSYEQYF.

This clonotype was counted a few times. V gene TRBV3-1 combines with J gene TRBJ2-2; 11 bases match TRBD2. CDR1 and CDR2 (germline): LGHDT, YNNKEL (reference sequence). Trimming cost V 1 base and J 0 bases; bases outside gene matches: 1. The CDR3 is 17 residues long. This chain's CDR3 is CASSQVGLAANTGELFF. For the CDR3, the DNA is TGTGCCAGCAGCCAAGTGGGACTAGCGGCGAACACCGGGGAGCTGTTTTTT.

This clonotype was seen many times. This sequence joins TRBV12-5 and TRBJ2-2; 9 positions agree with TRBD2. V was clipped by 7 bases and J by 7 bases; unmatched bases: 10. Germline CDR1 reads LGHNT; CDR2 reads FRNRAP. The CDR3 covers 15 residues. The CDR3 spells CASALGGRAYGELFF. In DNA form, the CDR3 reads TGTGCTAGTGCCCTTGGCGGGAGGGCCTACGGGGAGCTGTTTTTT.

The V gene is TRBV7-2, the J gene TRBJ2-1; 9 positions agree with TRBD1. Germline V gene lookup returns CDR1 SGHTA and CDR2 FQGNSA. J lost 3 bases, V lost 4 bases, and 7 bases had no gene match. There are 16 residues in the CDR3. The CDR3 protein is CASSSSRQGVYNEQFF. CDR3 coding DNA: TGTGCCAGCAGCTCCTCTCGACAGGGGGTCTACAATGAGCAGTTCTTC.

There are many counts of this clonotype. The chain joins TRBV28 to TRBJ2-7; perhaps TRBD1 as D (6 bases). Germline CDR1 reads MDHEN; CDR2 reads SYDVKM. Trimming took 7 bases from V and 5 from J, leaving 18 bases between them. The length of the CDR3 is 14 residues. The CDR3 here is CASKLWGRLDEQYF. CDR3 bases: TGTGCCAGCAAGTTGTGGGGGCGCTTGGACGAGCAGTACTTC.